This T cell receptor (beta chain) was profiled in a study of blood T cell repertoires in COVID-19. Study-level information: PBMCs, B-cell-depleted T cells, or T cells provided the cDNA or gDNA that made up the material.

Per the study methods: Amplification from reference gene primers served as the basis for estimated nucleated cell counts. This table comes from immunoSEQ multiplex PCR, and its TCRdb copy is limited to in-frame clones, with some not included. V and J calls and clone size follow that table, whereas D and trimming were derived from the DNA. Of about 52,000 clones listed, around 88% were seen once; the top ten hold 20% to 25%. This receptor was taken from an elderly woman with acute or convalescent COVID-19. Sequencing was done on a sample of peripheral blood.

This CDR3 reads CASSPGGRGTDTQYF. CDR3 nucleotides: TGTGCCAGTAGTCCCGGGGGACGGGGGACAGATACGCAGTATTTT. The V gene is TRBV19, the J gene TRBJ2-3; D perhaps matches TRBD2 (6 bases). This CDR3 has 15 residues. V was cut by 5 bases and J by 3 bases, with 15 bases left in between. Germline V gene sequence: CDR1 LNHDA, CDR2 SQIVND (reference sequence). Variable domain in full (rest from reference TRBV19 and TRBJ2-3): DGGITQSPKYLFRKEGQNVTLSCEQNLNHDAMYWYRQDPGQGLRLIYYSQIVNDFQKGDIAEGYSVSREKKESFPLTVTSAQKNPTAFYLCASSPGGRGTDTQYFGPGTRLTVL.